Each of the 32 T cell receptor beta chains below was sequenced from the same sample in a study of blood T cell repertoires in COVID-19. Sequenced by immunoSEQ multiplex PCR; TCRdb stores in-frame clones only, minus some. The repertoire holds 270,000 or so clones, 86% seen once, with around 3% in the top ten. The sample taken for sequencing was peripheral blood. All receptors come from a young woman with active or convalescent COVID-19.

This clone occurred once. This sequence joins TRBV4-1 and TRBJ2-5; 10 nucleotides line up with TRBD1. With 4 bases clipped from V and 4 bases from J, the junction kept 9 bases outside the gene matches. CDR1 is MGHRA, CDR2 YSYEKL, per germline. CDR3 length: 16 residues. The CDR3 DNA follows: TGCGCCAGCAGCCCCGGGACAGGGGAGATGGGAGAGACCCAGTACTTC. It translates to CASSPGTGEMGETQYF.

The rearrangement joins TRBV2 to TRBJ2-1; 11 bases fit TRBD2. Germline loops: CDR1 SNHLY, CDR2 FYNNEI. The CDR3 length is 15 residues. With V trimmed by 3 bases and J by 2 bases, 0 bases remained unmatched. This CDR3 reads CASSDSGGAYNEQFF. Written as DNA, the CDR3 is TGTGCCAGCAGTGATAGCGGGGGGGCCTACAATGAGCAGTTCTTC.

The chain employs TRBV5-4 and TRBJ2-5; tentative D call: TRBD2 (6 bases). V was shortened by 4 bases and J by 5 bases, with 12 bases between the two germline ends. The germline V gene has CDR1 SGHNT and CDR2 YYREEE (reference sequence). This CDR3 contains 13 residues. The CDR3 DNA is TGTGCCAGCAGCGGGGGGATAGGTGAGACCCAGTACTTC. Protein product: CASSGGIGETQYF.

This clone has only one observation. The chain has TRBV9 and TRBJ1-6; D unresolved. This CDR3 comprises 15 residues. Per germline, CDR1 SGDLS and CDR2 YYNGEE. Trimming cost V 4 bases and J 5 bases, with 13 bases left between them. The CDR3 sequence: CASSPRTANNSPLHF. In nucleotides, the CDR3 is TGTGCCAGCAGCCCCCGGACTGCAAATAATTCACCCCTCCACTTT.

CDR3 nucleotide sequence: TGTGCCATCAGTGAGTCGGACTCCTTCTTCCGGGAGACCCAGTACTTC. This gives the protein CAISESDSFFRETQYF. The chain couples TRBV10-3 to TRBJ2-5; weak D call: TRBD2 (5 bases). The CDR3 consists of 16 residues. CDR1 and CDR2 from the germline V gene are ENHRY and SYGVKD. The V gene lost 0 bases and the J gene lost 5 bases, with 16 bases spanning the gap.

This clone was found once. This chain uses TRBV4-3 with TRBJ2-2, with D maybe TRBD2 (6 bases). V was clipped by 2 bases and J by 2 bases, with 15 bases between them. Germline loops: CDR1 LGHNA, CDR2 YSLEER. This CDR3 has 17 amino acids. The DNA for the CDR3 is TGCGCCAGCAGCCAAACCCTGGGGCGGGGTAACACCGGGGAGCTGTTTTTT. Its translation is CASSQTLGRGNTGELFF.

The gene calls are TRBV18 and TRBJ1-1; D is perhaps TRBD1 (6 bases). The CDR3 has 15 amino acids. The germline gives CDR1 KGHSH, CDR2 LQKENI. Trimming took off 2 bases at V and 3 bases at J, with 13 bases between the two ends. CDR3 DNA sequence: TGTGCCAGCTCACCAGAGGCAGGGGCGCACACTGAAGCTTTCTTT. It translates to CASSPEAGAHTEAFF.

The chain recombines TRBV12-3 or TRBV12-4 with TRBJ1-1, with D possibly being TRBD1 (6 bases). V lost 5 bases and J lost 2, with 9 bases in between. This CDR3 has 13 amino acids. CDR3 loop: CASSGQLNTEAFF. The CDR3 nucleotides are TGTGCCAGCAGTGGACAGTTAAACACTGAAGCTTTCTTT.

The chain is built from TRBV19 and TRBJ2-7; 9 nucleotides align to TRBD1. Germline V gives CDR1 LNHDA, CDR2 SQIVND (reference sequence). J gave up 1 base and V 3 bases, and 10 bases lay outside the gene matches. This CDR3 is 17 amino acids long. In DNA, the CDR3 is TGTGCCAGTAGTATGCGGACAGGGGTGCATGGTTCCTACGAGCAGTACTTC. The encoded protein is CASSMRTGVHGSYEQYF.

The chain employs TRBV28 and TRBJ1-2, with a weak D call TRBD1 (6 bases). The germline V and J ends were trimmed by 8 bases and 4 bases, with 23 bases remaining between them. The germline gives CDR1 MDHEN, CDR2 SYDVKM. The CDR3 spans 16 residues. CDR3 in DNA: TGTGCCAGCGAGGCAGGGGCGCGTACCCAGGGCTATGGCTACACCTTC. Encoded protein: CASEAGARTQGYGYTF.

This chain links TRBV19 with TRBJ2-1; D perhaps matches TRBD2 (5 bases). This CDR3 is 14 amino acids long. Germline CDR1 and CDR2: LNHDA and SQIVND (reference sequence). Trimming cost V 3 bases and J 2 bases, with 8 bases left between them. CDR3 in amino acids: CASSIDGTYNEQFF. The CDR3 region has the DNA TGTGCCAGTAGTATTGACGGGACCTACAATGAGCAGTTCTTC.

This rearrangement joins TRBV4-3 to TRBJ2-2; 7 bases line up with TRBD2. Germline CDR1 LGHNA, CDR2 YSLEER. V lost 1 base to trimming and J lost 8 bases; unmatched junction nucleotides: 7. The CDR3 spans 15 residues. CDR3 loop: CASSQGGRAGGELFF. In DNA form, the CDR3 reads TGCGCCAGCAGCCAAGGGGGGAGGGCTGGAGGGGAGCTGTTTTTT.

V usage is TRBV28 and J usage is TRBJ1-2, with D possibly matching TRBD1 (6 bases). This CDR3 is 15 amino acids long. CDR1 and CDR2 from the germline V gene are MDHEN and SYDVKM. The V end lost 6 bases, the J end lost 2 bases, and 16 bases lay between the germline ends. This CDR3 is CASRPRGGANYGYTF. CDR3 bases: TGTGCCAGCAGACCAAGGGGGGGCGCAAACTATGGCTACACCTTC.

This chain joins TRBV19 and TRBJ2-2, with D possibly being TRBD2 (6 bases). Germline values: CDR1 LNHDA, CDR2 SQIVND (reference sequence). There are 16 residues in the CDR3. The V and J ends lost 4 bases and 4 bases respectively, with 16 bases between them. The DNA of the CDR3 is TGTGCCAGTAGTACCTCGTTTGGCGGGGTCACCGGGGAGCTGTTTTTT. Translation gives CASSTSFGGVTGELFF.

V usage is TRBV18 and J usage is TRBJ1-1; 7 bases line up with TRBD1. The CDR3 is 16 residues long. The V gene's germline CDR1 is KGHSH and CDR2 LQKENI. V lost 2 bases, J lost 7 bases, and 13 bases stayed unmatched. The CDR3 nucleotides read TGTGCCAGCTCACCATCCGGGACAGCGCTTTCCCGTGAAGCTTTCTTT. Its protein product is CASSPSGTALSREAFF.

The chain carries TRBV30 and TRBJ1-4; possibly TRBD1 for D (6 bases). This CDR3 region has 15 residues. CDR1 and CDR2 from the germline V gene are GTSNPN and SVGIG (reference sequence). Between the trimmed V and J ends, which lost 5 bases and 4 bases, there was a span of 17 bases. CDR3 sequence (DNA): TGTGCCTGGGCTCCCGGGGGGCGGAATAATGAAAAACTGTTTTTT. This codes for CAWAPGGRNNEKLFF.

V usage is TRBV10-1 and J usage is TRBJ1-2, with TRBD1 matching over 10 bases. Losses at the gene ends were 3 bases for V and 8 bases for J; bases not matched to a gene: 6. CDR3 length: 14 residues. Per the germline V gene, CDR1 is WNHNN and CDR2 is SYGVQD (reference sequence). In nucleotides, the CDR3 is TGCGCCAGCAGTGAATTGACAGGGGGCGGGGGCTACACCTTC. The encoded protein is CASSELTGGGGYTF.

V is TRBV7-3 and J is TRBJ2-1; tentatively, D is TRBD1 (5 bases). Trimming took off 5 bases at V and 0 bases at J, with 11 bases between the two ends. CDR1 SGHTA and CDR2 FQGTGA come from the germline V gene. This CDR3 spans 15 amino acids. CDR3 DNA sequence: TGTGCCAGCAGCCGCGAAGGGGACTCCTACAATGAGCAGTTCTTC. This translates into CASSREGDSYNEQFF.

The chain has TRBV5-6 and TRBJ1-2, with TRBD1 identical over 8 bases. This CDR3 contains 13 residues. Germline CDR1 SGHDT, CDR2 YYEEEE. V was pared by 4 bases and J by 8 bases, with 7 bases of the junction left unmatched. The CDR3 DNA is TGTGCCAGCAGCCCCCGGACAGGGAACGGCTACACCTTC. It specifies CASSPRTGNGYTF.

The chain combines TRBV20-1 with TRBJ2-3; 11 positions agree with TRBD2. The V and J ends lost 3 bases and 5 bases, in that order; junction bases with no gene match: 13. CDR3 length equals 17 residues. The V gene's germline CDR1 is DFQATT and CDR2 SNEGSKA (reference sequence). The CDR3 reads CSASRLAGGRDEDTQYF. CDR3 sequence (DNA): TGCAGTGCTAGTCGGTTAGCGGGGGGGCGGGATGAAGATACGCAGTATTTT.

This clone was recorded once. The V gene is TRBV19, the J gene TRBJ1-5; D gene unclear. The V end was cut by 6 bases, the J end by 1 base, with 10 bases between. The germline CDR1 and CDR2 sequences are LNHDA and SQIVND (reference sequence). This CDR3 region has 14 residues. CDR3 sequence reads: CASSILGSNQPQHF. CDR3 DNA sequence: TGTGCCAGTAGCATCCTCGGGAGCAATCAGCCCCAGCATTTT.

The V call is TRBV6-6, the J call TRBJ1-2, with TRBD1 matching over 7 bases. Germline loops: CDR1 MNHNY, CDR2 SVGAGI (reference sequence). The CDR3 length is 14 residues. Trimming removed 4 bases from V and 6 bases from J; junction bases left unmatched: 8. CDR3 sequence: CASSSGDRADGYTF. Here the CDR3 DNA reads TGTGCCAGCAGTTCCGGTGACAGGGCGGATGGCTACACCTTC.

The chain is built from TRBV6-2 or TRBV6-3 and TRBJ2-5; 7 bases fit TRBD1. This CDR3 is built from 11 residues. The germline gives CDR1 MNHEY, CDR2 SVGEGT. Trimming removed 5 bases from V and 11 bases from J; junction bases left unmatched: 5. In DNA, the CDR3 is TGTGCCAGCAGTCAAGGGGACAGTCAGTACTTC. Translation: CASSQGDSQYF.

In this sample, this clone turned up once. The rearrangement uses TRBV6-5 and TRBJ2-1, with 11 bases that match TRBD2. The CDR3 has 15 residues. Trimming removed 7 bases from V and 4 bases from J; junction bases left unmatched: 6. Germline CDR1 reads MNHEY; CDR2 reads SVGAGI. The CDR3 here is CASTLPSGGYNEQFF. In DNA, the CDR3 is TGTGCCAGCACTTTACCTAGCGGGGGGTACAATGAGCAGTTCTTC.

The genes are TRBV6-5 and TRBJ2-5; 7 nucleotides match TRBD1. The CDR3 contains 15 residues. Looked up from germline, CDR1 is MNHEY and CDR2 is SVGAGI. Losses at the gene ends were 2 bases for V and 5 bases for J; bases not matched to a gene: 8. CDR3 protein: CASSYLDRVWETQYF. In nucleotides, the CDR3 is TGTGCCAGCAGTTACCTAGACAGGGTGTGGGAGACCCAGTACTTC.

This chain links TRBV6-5 with TRBJ1-2, with 7 bases identical to TRBD1. This CDR3 is 13 amino acids long. Germline-derived CDR1 and CDR2 are MNHEY and SVGAGI. The trim removed 5 bases at V and 6 bases at J, leaving 6 bases unmatched. CDR3 DNA sequence: TGTGCCAGCAGTACCCTGACAGGGCATGGCTACACCTTC. This translates into CASSTLTGHGYTF.

This clone was seen only once. The J gene is TRBJ1-5, the V gene TRBV19; 7 bases map to TRBD1. Germline assignment: CDR1 LNHDA and CDR2 SQIVND (reference sequence). The junction had 14 bases not matched to a gene; V was cut back by 11 bases and J by 4 bases. The CDR3 totals 15 residues. Here the CDR3 DNA reads TGTGCCGCCCAGGCGGGACAGCCCCCTAATCAGCCCCAGCATTTT. Translated, it gives CAAQAGQPPNQPQHF.

This CDR3 reads CASRYGLNKAGELFF. The CDR3 bases are TGTGCCTCGCGGTACGGACTAAACAAGGCCGGGGAGCTGTTTTTT. V gene TRBV30 combines with J gene TRBJ2-2, with D possibly TRBD2 on 6 matching bases. The V gene lost 7 bases and the J gene lost 6 bases, with 21 bases spanning the gap. Germline V CDR1 and CDR2: GTSNPN, SVGIG (reference sequence). There are 15 residues in the CDR3.

The CDR3: CATSRATGGLSSGNTIYF. The DNA of the CDR3 is TGTGCCACCAGCAGAGCGACAGGGGGCCTTAGCTCTGGAAACACCATATATTTT. V usage is TRBV15 and J usage is TRBJ1-3; 10 positions match TRBD1. Per germline, CDR1 LNHNV and CDR2 YYDKDF (reference sequence). The CDR3 is made up of 18 amino acids. Trimming took 1 base from V and 0 from J; bases not matched to a gene: 6.

The V gene is TRBV5-1, the J gene TRBJ1-4; maybe TRBD1 (5 bases). This CDR3 contains 14 residues. Germline CDR1 reads SGHRS; CDR2 reads YFSETQ. Trimming cost V 4 bases and J 8 bases, with 15 bases left between them. The DNA for the CDR3 is TGCGCCAGCAGCAAGACAGCCCCCGGCGAAAAACTGTTTTTT. This gives the protein CASSKTAPGEKLFF. Full variable domain (remainder filled in from reference TRBV5-1 and TRBJ1-4): KAGVTQTPRYLIKTRGQQVTLSCSPISGHRSVSWYQQTPGQGLQFLFEYFSETQRNKGNFPGRFSGRQFSNSRSEMNVSTLELGDSALYLCASSKTAPGEKLFFGSGTQLSVL.

This chain joins TRBV5-1 and TRBJ2-5; D call uncertain. This CDR3 is 13 amino acids long. Germline CDR1 reads SGHRS; CDR2 reads YFSETQ. The V end was cut by 0 bases, the J end by 1 base, with 4 bases between. This CDR3 reads CASSLGLQETQYF. In DNA, the CDR3 is TGCGCCAGCAGCTTGGGTCTCCAAGAGACCCAGTACTTC.

The V gene is TRBV18, the J gene TRBJ2-7; 9 positions match TRBD1. The CDR3 extends over 15 amino acids. Per the germline V gene, CDR1 is KGHSH and CDR2 is LQKENI. The V and J ends lost 0 bases and 5 bases, in that order; junction bases with no gene match: 5. DNA for the CDR3: TGTGCCAGCTCACCACCGGGACAGGGAACCCACGAGCAGTACTTC. The encoded protein is CASSPPGQGTHEQYF.